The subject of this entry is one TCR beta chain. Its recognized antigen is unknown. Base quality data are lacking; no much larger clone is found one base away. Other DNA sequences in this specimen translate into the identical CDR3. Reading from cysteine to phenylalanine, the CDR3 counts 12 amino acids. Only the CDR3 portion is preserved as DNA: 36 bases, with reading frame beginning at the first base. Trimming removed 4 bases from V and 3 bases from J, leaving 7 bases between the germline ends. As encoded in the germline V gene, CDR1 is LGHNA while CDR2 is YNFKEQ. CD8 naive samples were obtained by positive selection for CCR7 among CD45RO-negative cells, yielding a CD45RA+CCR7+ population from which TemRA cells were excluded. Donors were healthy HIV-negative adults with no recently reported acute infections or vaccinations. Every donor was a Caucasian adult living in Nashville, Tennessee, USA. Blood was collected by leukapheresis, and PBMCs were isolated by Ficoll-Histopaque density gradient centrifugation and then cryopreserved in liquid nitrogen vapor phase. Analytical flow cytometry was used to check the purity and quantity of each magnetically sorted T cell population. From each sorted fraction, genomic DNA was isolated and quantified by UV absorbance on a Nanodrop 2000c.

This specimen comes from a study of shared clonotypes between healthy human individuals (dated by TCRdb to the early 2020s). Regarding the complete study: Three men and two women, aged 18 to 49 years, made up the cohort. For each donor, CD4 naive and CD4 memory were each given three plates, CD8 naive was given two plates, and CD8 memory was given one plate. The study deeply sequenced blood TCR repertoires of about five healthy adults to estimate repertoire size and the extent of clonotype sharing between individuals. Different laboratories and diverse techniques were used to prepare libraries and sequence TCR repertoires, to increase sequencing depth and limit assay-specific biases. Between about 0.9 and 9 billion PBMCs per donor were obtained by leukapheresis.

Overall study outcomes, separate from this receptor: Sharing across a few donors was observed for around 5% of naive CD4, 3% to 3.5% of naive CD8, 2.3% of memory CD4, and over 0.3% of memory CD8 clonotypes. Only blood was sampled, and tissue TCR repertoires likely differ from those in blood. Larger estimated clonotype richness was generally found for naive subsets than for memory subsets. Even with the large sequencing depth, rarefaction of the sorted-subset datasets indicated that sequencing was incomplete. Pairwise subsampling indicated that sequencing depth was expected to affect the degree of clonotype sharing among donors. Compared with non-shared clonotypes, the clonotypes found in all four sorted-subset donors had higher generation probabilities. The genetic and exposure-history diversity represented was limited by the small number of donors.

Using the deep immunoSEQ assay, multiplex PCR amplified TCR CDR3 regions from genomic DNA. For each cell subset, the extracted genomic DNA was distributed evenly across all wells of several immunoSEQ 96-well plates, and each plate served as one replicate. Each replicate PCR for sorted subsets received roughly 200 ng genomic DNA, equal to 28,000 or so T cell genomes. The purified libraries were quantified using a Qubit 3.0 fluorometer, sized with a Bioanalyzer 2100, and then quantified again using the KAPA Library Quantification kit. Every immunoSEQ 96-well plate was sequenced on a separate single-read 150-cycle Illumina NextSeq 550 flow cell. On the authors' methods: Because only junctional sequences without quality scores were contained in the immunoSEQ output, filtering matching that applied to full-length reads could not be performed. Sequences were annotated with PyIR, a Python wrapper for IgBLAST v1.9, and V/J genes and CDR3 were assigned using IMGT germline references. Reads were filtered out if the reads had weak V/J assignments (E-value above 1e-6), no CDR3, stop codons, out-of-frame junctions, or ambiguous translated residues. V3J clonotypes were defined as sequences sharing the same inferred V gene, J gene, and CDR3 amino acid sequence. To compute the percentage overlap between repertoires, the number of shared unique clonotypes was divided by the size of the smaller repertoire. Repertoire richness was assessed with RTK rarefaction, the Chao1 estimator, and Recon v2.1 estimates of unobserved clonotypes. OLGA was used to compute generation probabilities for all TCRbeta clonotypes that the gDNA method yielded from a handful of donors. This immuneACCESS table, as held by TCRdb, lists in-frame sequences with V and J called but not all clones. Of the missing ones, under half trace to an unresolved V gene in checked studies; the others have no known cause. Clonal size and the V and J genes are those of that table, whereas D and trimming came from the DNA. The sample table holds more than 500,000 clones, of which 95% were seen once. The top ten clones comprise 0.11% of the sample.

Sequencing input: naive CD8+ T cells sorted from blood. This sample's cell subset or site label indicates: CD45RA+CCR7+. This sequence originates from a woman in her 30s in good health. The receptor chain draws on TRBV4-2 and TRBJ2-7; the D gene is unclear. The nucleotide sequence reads TGTGCCAGCAGCCCTTCTGGCTACGAGCAGTACTTC. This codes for CASSPSGYEQYF.